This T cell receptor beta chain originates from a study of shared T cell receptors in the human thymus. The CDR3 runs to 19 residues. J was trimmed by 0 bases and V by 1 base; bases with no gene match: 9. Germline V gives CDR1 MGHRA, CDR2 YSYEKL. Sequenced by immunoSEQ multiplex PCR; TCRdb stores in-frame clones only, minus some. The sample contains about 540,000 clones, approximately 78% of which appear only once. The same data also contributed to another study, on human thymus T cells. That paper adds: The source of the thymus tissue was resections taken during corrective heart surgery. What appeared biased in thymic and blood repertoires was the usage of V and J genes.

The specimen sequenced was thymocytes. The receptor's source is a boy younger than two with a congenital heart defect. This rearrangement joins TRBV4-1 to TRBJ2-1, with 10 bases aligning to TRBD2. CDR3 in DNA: TGCGCCAGCAGCCAAGTGGGTCTAGCGGGGGTGACCTCCTACAATGAGCAGTTCTTC. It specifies CASSQVGLAGVTSYNEQFF.